These 21 T cell receptor beta chains originate from one sample sequenced in a study of blood T cell repertoires in COVID-19. Sequenced by immunoSEQ multiplex PCR; TCRdb stores in-frame clones only, minus some. The sample gives approximately 220,000 clones, approximately 84% of which show up once; 3% is in the top ten. The sequenced sample was peripheral blood. These receptors were obtained from a woman aged 25 to 45 who had recovered from COVID-19.

The chain joins TRBV28 to TRBJ2-5; maybe TRBD1 (5 bases). Trimming removed 7 bases at V and 3 bases at J, with 15 bases between. Per the germline V gene, CDR1 is MDHEN and CDR2 is SYDVKM. The CDR3 is 14 residues long. In DNA form, the CDR3 reads TGTGCCAGCACGCGGCCGACAGTAAAAGAGACCCAGTACTTC. It translates to CASTRPTVKETQYF.

The V gene is TRBV28, the J gene TRBJ1-2; possible D gene TRBD1, 6 bases. Trimming removed 5 bases from V and 0 bases from J, with 10 bases in between. The V gene's germline CDR1 is MDHEN and CDR2 SYDVKM. The CDR3 is 14 residues long. The CDR3: CASSADRTNYGYTF. Here the CDR3 DNA reads TGTGCCAGCAGTGCAGACAGGACTAACTATGGCTACACCTTC.

The chain combines TRBV7-9 with TRBJ1-6; D uncertain. Germline CDR1 and CDR2: SEHNR and FQNEAQ (reference sequence). The V and J ends lost 5 bases and 10 bases respectively, with 9 bases between them. This CDR3 contains 12 residues. The CDR3 DNA reads TGTGCCAGCAGCCCGGAGGAATCACCCCTCCACTTT. Its protein product is CASSPEESPLHF.

This sequence joins TRBV9 and TRBJ2-3; 8 bases are shared with TRBD2. Germline-derived CDR1 and CDR2 are SGDLS and YYNGEE. The CDR3 is 16 amino acids. After removal of 4 bases from V and 0 bases from J, the junction contained 7 bases not matched to a gene. This chain's CDR3 is CASSFLSGRSTDTQYF. CDR3 coding DNA: TGTGCCAGCAGCTTCTTAAGCGGGAGAAGCACAGATACGCAGTATTTT.

This chain links TRBV28 with TRBJ1-2; 7 bases fit TRBD1. The germline gives CDR1 MDHEN, CDR2 SYDVKM. The CDR3 contains 16 residues. The V gene end was trimmed by 3 bases and the J gene end by 4 bases; junction bases not matched to a gene: 11. The CDR3 sequence: CASSLTGKRSSYGYTF. The CDR3 bases are TGTGCCAGCAGTTTGACAGGGAAGCGAAGTTCCTATGGCTACACCTTC.

This rearrangement joins TRBV27 to TRBJ2-3; 7 bases line up with TRBD2. V shed 3 bases and J 2 bases; nucleotides not matched to a gene: 5. Germline assignment: CDR1 MNHEY and CDR2 SMNVEV (reference sequence). This CDR3 contains 15 residues. DNA of the CDR3: TGTGCCAGCAGTTTTGCGGGAGTCCCCACAGATACGCAGTATTTT. Translating gives CASSFAGVPTDTQYF.

The chain combines TRBV10-3 with TRBJ1-4; no reliable D call. Germline V CDR1 and CDR2: ENHRY, SYGVKD. The length of the CDR3 is 13 residues. Deletions cut 5 bases from V and 4 bases from J, with 8 bases between. CDR3 sequence reads: CAISSQFNEKLFF. The CDR3 nucleotides are TGTGCCATCAGTTCACAGTTTAATGAAAAACTGTTTTTT.

This chain uses TRBV29-1 with TRBJ2-7, with TRBD1 identical over 10 bases. The CDR3 is 14 residues long. Germline V gives CDR1 SQVTM, CDR2 ANQGSEA. The V and J ends lost 7 bases and 0 bases, in that order; junction bases with no gene match: 6. CDR3 region: CSATGTGDSYEQYF. Written as DNA, the CDR3 is TGCAGCGCTACCGGGACAGGGGACTCCTACGAGCAGTACTTC.

V usage is TRBV9 and J usage is TRBJ2-3, with TRBD2 identical over 8 bases. Germline assignment: CDR1 SGDLS and CDR2 YYNGEE. The CDR3 is made up of 16 amino acids. V was pared by 4 bases and J by 2 bases, with 9 bases of the junction left unmatched. The CDR3: CASSRIAGPVTDTQYF. In DNA, the CDR3 is TGTGCCAGCAGCAGGATAGCGGGACCCGTCACAGATACGCAGTATTTT.

The rearrangement joins TRBV10-1 to TRBJ1-3, with 8 bases lining up with TRBD1. Trimming removed 6 bases from V and 2 bases from J; junction bases left unmatched: 6. Germline-derived CDR1 and CDR2 are WNHNN and SYGVQD (reference sequence). This CDR3 is 15 amino acids long. The CDR3 DNA follows: TGCGCCAGCAGCGACTACAGGGGGACTGGAAACACCATATATTTT. Translated: CASSDYRGTGNTIYF.

The chain has TRBV27 and TRBJ1-2; possibly TRBD1 for D (6 bases). Trimming took off 2 bases at V and 2 bases at J, with 12 bases between the two ends. Germline V gives CDR1 MNHEY, CDR2 SMNVEV (reference sequence). CDR3 size: 15 residues. The CDR3 DNA follows: TGTGCCAGCAGTTTAAATTGGGGGCAGAACTATGGCTACACCTTC. Translation: CASSLNWGQNYGYTF.

The rearrangement uses TRBV28 and TRBJ2-5; 9 bases match TRBD2. V gave up 6 bases and J gave up 5 bases; unmatched junction bases: 7. CDR1 is MDHEN and CDR2 is SYDVKM in the germline V gene. The CDR3 is made up of 14 amino acids. CDR3 sequence (DNA): TGTGCCAGCAGCACTCTAGCGGGACAGGAGACCCAGTACTTC. Its translation: CASSTLAGQETQYF.

V and J are TRBV3-1 (or the pseudogene TRBV3-2) and TRBJ2-2, with 11 positions matching TRBD2. Per the germline V gene, CDR1 is LGHDT and CDR2 is YNNKEL (reference sequence). The CDR3 has 16 residues. The trim removed 4 bases at V and 3 bases at J, leaving 4 bases unmatched. As DNA, the CDR3 is TGTGCCAGCAGCCTCGGACTAGCGGGCTACACCGGGGAGCTGTTTTTT. As protein: CASSLGLAGYTGELFF.

A single count supports this clone. This chain uses TRBV9 with TRBJ2-7, with a tentative D call TRBD2 (5 bases). In germline, CDR1 is SGDLS, CDR2 YYNGEE. This CDR3 contains 15 residues. V lost 0 bases, J lost 1 base, and 11 bases lay in between. The chain's CDR3 is CASSVGAANSYEQYF. Here the CDR3 DNA reads TGTGCCAGCAGCGTAGGAGCGGCCAATTCCTACGAGCAGTACTTC.

V gene TRBV30 combines with J gene TRBJ2-7; the match to TRBD2 covers 8 bases. This CDR3 spans 13 amino acids. V trimming: 5 bases; J trimming: 2 bases; junction bases outside the gene matches: 5. The germline CDR1 and CDR2 sequences are GTSNPN and SVGIG (reference sequence). The CDR3 here is CAWSGTSPYEQYF. For the CDR3, the DNA is TGTGCCTGGTCTGGGACTAGTCCCTACGAGCAGTACTTC.

J is TRBJ1-4 and V is TRBV19, with 11 bases identical to TRBD1. The CDR3 is made up of 16 amino acids. The germline CDR1 and CDR2 sequences are LNHDA and SQIVND (reference sequence). V shed 6 bases and J 2 bases; nucleotides not matched to a gene: 5. This chain's CDR3 is CASRDRGRRTNEKLFF. The CDR3 DNA follows: TGTGCCAGTAGGGACAGGGGGCGTCGTACTAATGAAAAACTGTTTTTT.

The chain's CDR3 is CASSLDRAGYNEQFF. The CDR3 nucleotides read TGTGCCAGCAGTTTGGACAGGGCCGGCTACAATGAGCAGTTCTTC. This chain links TRBV27 with TRBJ2-1; 8 bases line up with TRBD1. CDR1 and CDR2 (germline): MNHEY, SMNVEV (reference sequence). J was trimmed by 3 bases and V by 3 bases; bases with no gene match: 4. The CDR3 is 15 residues long.

The CDR3 DNA reads as TGTGCCAGCAGCCAAGCACAGTCTCCCTCGTCAACCTATGGCTACACCTTC. Its translation: CASSQAQSPSSTYGYTF. The chain is built from TRBV3-1 (or the pseudogene TRBV3-2) and TRBJ1-2; no definite D call. Germline V CDR1 and CDR2: LGHDT, YNNKEL (reference sequence). This CDR3 spans 17 amino acids. V was clipped by 1 base and J by 4 bases, with 19 bases between them.

V is TRBV10-1 and J is TRBJ2-5, with 7 bases lining up with TRBD2. The CDR3 has 17 amino acids. Losses at the gene ends were 3 bases for V and 5 bases for J; bases not matched to a gene: 15. Germline loops: CDR1 WNHNN, CDR2 SYGVQD (reference sequence). The CDR3 reads CASSDSRLAGTGETQYF. Written as DNA, the CDR3 is TGCGCCAGCAGTGACTCGAGACTAGCCGGGACGGGTGAGACCCAGTACTTC.

The chain recombines TRBV7-3 with TRBJ2-1, with D tentatively TRBD1 (6 bases). Trimming shortened V by 5 bases and J by 5 bases, and 16 bases separated the two germline ends. Germline CDR1 is SGHTA and CDR2 is FQGTGA. The CDR3 has 15 residues. The CDR3 nucleotides are TGTGCCAGCAGCCCTGGGAAGGGGGACAACAATGAGCAGTTCTTC. This translates into CASSPGKGDNNEQFF.

This clone showed up just a few times. The V and J genes are TRBV6-5 and TRBJ1-3; D ambiguous. The CDR3 runs 15 residues. The germline V gene encodes CDR1 MNHEY and CDR2 SVGAGI. Between the trimmed V and J ends, which lost 5 bases and 0 bases, there was a span of 11 bases. The CDR3 DNA reads TGTGCCAGCAGTCGGACGGGAAGCTCTGGAAACACCATATATTTT. Protein product: CASSRTGSSGNTIYF.